Shown below are 3 T cell receptor beta chains from a single sample sequenced in a study of cytomegalovirus exposure and HLA in healthy donors. Primers for the PCR totalled 60 Vbeta and 13 Jbeta. Using immunoSEQ multiplex PCR, the repertoire was profiled, and TCRdb retains in-frame clones only, with some absent. The repertoire holds about 80,000 clones, about 80% seen once, with about 32% in the top ten. Sequenced material: PBMCs. The receptors here all came from a man aged 45-65 years in good health and CMV-seropositive.

The J gene is TRBJ1-1, the V gene TRBV29-1; 9 positions agree with TRBD1. V lost 4 bases and J lost 8; bases outside the gene matches: 20. Germline CDR1 reads SQVTM; CDR2 reads ANQGSEA. The CDR3 length is 17 residues. CDR3 region: CSVVLPPGQGMTGEAFF. For the CDR3, the DNA is TGCAGCGTTGTTTTGCCGCCGGGACAGGGTATGACCGGAGAAGCTTTCTTT.

The V call is TRBV27, the J call TRBJ2-2, with no clear D. The CDR3 has 14 residues. V was clipped by 7 bases and J by 0 bases, with 9 bases between them. Germline assignment: CDR1 MNHEY and CDR2 SMNVEV (reference sequence). Written as DNA, the CDR3 is TGTGCCAGCAAGTATAGTCCGAACACCGGGGAGCTGTTTTTT. Protein product: CASKYSPNTGELFF.

V usage is TRBV29-1 and J usage is TRBJ2-7; TRBD2 aligns across 7 bases. The CDR3 is 15 residues long. Germline V gives CDR1 SQVTM, CDR2 ANQGSEA. V lost 5 bases to trimming and J lost 0 bases; unmatched junction nucleotides: 10. The CDR3 DNA sequence: TGCAGCGTTTTGAACTTCGGGGGGAGCTCCTACGAGCAGTACTTC. Translation: CSVLNFGGSSYEQYF.